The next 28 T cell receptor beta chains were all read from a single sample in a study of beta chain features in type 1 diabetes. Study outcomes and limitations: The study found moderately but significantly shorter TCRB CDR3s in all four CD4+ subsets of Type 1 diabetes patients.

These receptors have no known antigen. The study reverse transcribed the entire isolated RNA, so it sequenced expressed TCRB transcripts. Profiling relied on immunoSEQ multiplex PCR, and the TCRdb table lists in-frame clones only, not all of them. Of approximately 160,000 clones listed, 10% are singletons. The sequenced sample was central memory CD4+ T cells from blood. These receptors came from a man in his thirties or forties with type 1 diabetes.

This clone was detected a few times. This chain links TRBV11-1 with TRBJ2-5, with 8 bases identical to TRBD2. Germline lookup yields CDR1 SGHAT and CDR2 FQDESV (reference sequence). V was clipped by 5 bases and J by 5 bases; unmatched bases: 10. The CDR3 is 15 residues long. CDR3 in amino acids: CASSTRSAGVETQYF. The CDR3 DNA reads TGTGCCAGCAGCACGAGGTCAGCGGGAGTGGAGACCCAGTACTTC.

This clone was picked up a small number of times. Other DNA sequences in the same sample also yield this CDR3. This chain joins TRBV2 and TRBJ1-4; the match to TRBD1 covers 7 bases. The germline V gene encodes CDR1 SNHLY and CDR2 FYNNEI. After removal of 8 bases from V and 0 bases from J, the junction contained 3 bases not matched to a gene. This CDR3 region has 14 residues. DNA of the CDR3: TGTGCCAGCGGGCAGGGGGCAACTAATGAAAAACTGTTTTTT. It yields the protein CASGQGATNEKLFF.

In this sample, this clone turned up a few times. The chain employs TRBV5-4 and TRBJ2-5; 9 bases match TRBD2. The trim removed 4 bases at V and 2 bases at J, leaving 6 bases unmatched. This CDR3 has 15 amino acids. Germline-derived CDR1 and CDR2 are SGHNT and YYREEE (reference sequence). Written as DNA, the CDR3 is TGTGCCAGCAGCAGTCGTAGCGGGAGTCAAGAGACCCAGTACTTC. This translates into CASSSRSGSQETQYF.

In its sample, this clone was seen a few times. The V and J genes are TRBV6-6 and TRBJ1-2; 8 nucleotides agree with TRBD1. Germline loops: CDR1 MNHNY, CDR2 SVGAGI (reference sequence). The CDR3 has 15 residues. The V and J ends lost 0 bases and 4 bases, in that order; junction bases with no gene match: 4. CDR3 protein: CASSYSDRETYGYTF. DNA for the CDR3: TGTGCCAGCAGTTACTCGGACAGGGAAACCTATGGCTACACCTTC.

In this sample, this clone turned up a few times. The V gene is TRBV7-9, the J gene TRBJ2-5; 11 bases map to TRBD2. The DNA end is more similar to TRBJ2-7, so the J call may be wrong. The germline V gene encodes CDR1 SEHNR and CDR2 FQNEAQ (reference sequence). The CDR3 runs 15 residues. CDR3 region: CASSLLAGGSYEQYF. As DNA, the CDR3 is TGTGCCAGCAGCTTACTAGCGGGAGGTTCCTACGAGCAGTACTTC.

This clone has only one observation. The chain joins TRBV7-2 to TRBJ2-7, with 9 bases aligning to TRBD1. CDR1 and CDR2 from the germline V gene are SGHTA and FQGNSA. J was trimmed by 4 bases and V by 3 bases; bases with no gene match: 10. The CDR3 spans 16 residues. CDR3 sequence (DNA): TGTGCCAGCAGCTTCAACCCGGGACAGGGTGGGTACGAGCAGTACTTC. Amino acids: CASSFNPGQGGYEQYF.

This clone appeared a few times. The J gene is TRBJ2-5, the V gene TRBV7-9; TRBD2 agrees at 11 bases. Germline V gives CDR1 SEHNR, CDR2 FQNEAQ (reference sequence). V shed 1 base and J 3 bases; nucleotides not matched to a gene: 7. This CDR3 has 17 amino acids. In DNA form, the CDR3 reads TGTGCCAGCAGCTTAGTAAAACTAGCGGGAGAGGAAGAGACCCAGTACTTC. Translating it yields CASSLVKLAGEEETQYF.

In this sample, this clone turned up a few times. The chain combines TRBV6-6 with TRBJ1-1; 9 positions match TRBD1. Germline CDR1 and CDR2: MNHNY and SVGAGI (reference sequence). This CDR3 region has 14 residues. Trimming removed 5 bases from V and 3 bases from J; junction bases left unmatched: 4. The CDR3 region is CASSMRTGDTEAFF. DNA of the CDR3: TGTGCCAGCAGTATGAGGACAGGGGACACTGAAGCTTTCTTT.

CDR3 DNA sequence: TGTGCCAGCAGGGGGTGGGGACTAGCGGACGAGCAGTACTTC. It is translated as CASRGWGLADEQYF. This chain connects TRBV28 to TRBJ2-7; 11 nucleotides align to TRBD2. The CDR3 consists of 14 residues. Looked up from germline, CDR1 is MDHEN and CDR2 is SYDVKM. V trimming: 6 bases; J trimming: 5 bases; junction bases outside the gene matches: 6.

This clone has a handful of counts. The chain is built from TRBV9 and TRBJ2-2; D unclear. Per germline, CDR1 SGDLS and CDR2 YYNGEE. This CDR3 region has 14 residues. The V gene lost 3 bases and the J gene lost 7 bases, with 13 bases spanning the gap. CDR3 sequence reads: CASSGGYQLGELFF. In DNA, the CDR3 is TGTGCCAGCAGCGGCGGTTATCAACTCGGGGAGCTGTTTTTT.

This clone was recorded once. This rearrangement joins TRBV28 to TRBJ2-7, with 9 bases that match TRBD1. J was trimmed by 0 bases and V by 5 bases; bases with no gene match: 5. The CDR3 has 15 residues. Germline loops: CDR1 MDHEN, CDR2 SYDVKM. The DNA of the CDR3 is TGTGCCAGCAGTCAGATGACAGGGGGCTCCTACGAGCAGTACTTC. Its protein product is CASSQMTGGSYEQYF.

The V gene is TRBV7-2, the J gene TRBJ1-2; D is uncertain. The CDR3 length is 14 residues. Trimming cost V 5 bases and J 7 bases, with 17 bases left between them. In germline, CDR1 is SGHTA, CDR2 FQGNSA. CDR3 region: CASSPNSLTSGYTF. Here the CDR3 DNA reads TGTGCCAGCAGCCCTAACTCTCTGACAAGTGGCTACACCTTC.

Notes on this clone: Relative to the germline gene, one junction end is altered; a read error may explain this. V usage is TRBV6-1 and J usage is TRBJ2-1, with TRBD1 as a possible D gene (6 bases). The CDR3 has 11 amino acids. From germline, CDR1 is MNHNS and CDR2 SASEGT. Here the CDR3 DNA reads TGTGCCAGCAGTCACCGGGACAAAAAGCTCTTC. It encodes CASSHRDKKLF.

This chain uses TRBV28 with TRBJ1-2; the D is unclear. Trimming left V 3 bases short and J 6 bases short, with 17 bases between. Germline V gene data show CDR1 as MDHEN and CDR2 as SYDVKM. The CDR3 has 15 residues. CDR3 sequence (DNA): TGTGCCAGCAGTTTCCTTTCGGCCGGGGAAAATGGCTACACCTTC. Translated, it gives CASSFLSAGENGYTF.

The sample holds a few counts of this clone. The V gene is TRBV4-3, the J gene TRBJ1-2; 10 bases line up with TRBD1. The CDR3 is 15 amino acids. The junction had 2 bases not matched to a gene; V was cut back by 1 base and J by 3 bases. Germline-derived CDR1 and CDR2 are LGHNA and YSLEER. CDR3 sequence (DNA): TGCGCCAGCAGCCAAGCTGGGACAGGGGACTATGGCTACACCTTC. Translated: CASSQAGTGDYGYTF.

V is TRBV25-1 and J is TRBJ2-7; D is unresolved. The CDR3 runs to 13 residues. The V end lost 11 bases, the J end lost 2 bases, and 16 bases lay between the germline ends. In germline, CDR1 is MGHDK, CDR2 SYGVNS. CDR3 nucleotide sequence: TGTGCCGCTTCACACCACAGTGCCTACGAGCAGTACTTC. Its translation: CAASHHSAYEQYF.

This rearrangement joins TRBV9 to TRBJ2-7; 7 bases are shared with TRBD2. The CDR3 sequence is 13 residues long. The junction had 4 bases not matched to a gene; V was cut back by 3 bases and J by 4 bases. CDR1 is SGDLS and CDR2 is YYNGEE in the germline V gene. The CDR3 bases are TGTGCCAGCAGCGCTCCGGGGGGATACGAGCAGTACTTC. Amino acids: CASSAPGGYEQYF.

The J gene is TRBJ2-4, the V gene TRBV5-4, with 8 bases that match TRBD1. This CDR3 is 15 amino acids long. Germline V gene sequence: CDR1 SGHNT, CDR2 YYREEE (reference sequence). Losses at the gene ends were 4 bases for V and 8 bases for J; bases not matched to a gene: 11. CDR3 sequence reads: CASSAMTGARDIQYF. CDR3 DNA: TGTGCCAGCAGCGCGATGACAGGGGCCCGGGACATTCAGTACTTC.

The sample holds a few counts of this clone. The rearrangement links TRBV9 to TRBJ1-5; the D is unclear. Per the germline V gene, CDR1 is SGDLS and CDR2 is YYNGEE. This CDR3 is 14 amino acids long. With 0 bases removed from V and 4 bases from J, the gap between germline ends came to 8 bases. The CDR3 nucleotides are TGTGCCAGCAGCGTAGGTGGCAGGAATCAGCCCCAGCATTTT. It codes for CASSVGGRNQPQHF.

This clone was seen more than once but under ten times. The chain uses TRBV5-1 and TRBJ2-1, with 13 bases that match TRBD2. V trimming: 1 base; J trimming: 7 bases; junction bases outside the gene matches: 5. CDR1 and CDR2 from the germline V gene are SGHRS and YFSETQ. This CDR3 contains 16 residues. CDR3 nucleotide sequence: TGCGCCAGCAGCTTGACTAGCGGGGGGGTCCTGAATGAGCAGTTCTTC. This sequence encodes CASSLTSGGVLNEQFF.

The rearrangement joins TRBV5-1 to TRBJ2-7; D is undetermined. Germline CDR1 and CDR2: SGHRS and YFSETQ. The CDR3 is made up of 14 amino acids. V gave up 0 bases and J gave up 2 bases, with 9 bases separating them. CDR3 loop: CASSLGQETYEQYF. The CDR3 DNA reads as TGCGCCAGCAGCTTGGGCCAGGAAACCTACGAGCAGTACTTC.

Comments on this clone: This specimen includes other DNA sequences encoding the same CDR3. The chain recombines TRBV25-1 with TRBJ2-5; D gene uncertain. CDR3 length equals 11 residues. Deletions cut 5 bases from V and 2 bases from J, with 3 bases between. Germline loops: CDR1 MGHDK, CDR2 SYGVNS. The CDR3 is CASSPQETQYF. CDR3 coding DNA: TGTGCCAGCAGTCCACAAGAGACCCAGTACTTC.

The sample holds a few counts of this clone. The CDR3 DNA is TGTGCCAGCAGCTTACAGGGGGCCACAGATACGCAGTATTTT. Translating gives CASSLQGATDTQYF. The chain is built from TRBV5-4 and TRBJ2-3, with 9 bases lining up with TRBD1. V dropped 2 bases and J dropped 2; count of bases not matched to a gene: 0. This CDR3 is built from 14 residues. Germline V CDR1 and CDR2: SGHNT, YYREEE (reference sequence).

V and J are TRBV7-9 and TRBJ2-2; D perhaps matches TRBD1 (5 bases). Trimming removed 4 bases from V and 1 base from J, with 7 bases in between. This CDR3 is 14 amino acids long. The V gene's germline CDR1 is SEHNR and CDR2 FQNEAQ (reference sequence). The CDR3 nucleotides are TGTGCCAGCAGCTCGACAGTGAACACCGGGGAGCTGTTTTTT. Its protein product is CASSSTVNTGELFF.

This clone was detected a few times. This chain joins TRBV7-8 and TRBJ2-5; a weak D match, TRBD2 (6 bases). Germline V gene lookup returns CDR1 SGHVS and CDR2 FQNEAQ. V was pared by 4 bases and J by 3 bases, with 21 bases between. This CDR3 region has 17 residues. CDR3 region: CASSSPLIGGEEETQYF. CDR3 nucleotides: TGTGCCAGCAGCTCCCCCTTAATAGGAGGGGAAGAAGAGACCCAGTACTTC.

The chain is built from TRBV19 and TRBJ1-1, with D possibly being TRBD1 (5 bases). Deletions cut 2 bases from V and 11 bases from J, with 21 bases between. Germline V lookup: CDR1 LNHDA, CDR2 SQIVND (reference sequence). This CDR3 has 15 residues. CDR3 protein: CASSIYGRQSMSAFF. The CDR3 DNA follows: TGTGCCAGTAGTATATACGGCCGACAGAGTATGTCCGCTTTCTTT.

This chain's CDR3 is CASNVGLARSEQFF. The CDR3, as DNA: TGTGCCAGCAACGTGGGACTAGCCAGAAGCGAGCAGTTCTTC. The rearrangement joins TRBV28 to TRBJ2-1, with 9 bases matching TRBD2. CDR1 is MDHEN, CDR2 SYDVKM, per germline. The CDR3 has 14 amino acids. V was pared by 7 bases and J by 10 bases, with 11 bases of the junction left unmatched.

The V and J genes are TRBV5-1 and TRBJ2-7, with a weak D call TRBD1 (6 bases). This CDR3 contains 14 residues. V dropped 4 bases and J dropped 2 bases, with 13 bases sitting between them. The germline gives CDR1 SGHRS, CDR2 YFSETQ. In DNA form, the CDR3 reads TGCGCCAGCAGCATCGGACAGAGCGCCTACGAGCAGTACTTC. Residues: CASSIGQSAYEQYF.